This TCR beta chain was recovered during a study of T cell repertoires in cytomegalovirus infection. This clonotype came up a few times. Its specificity is unknown. TCRdb analysed the reads with MiXCR anew, one entry per CDR3 protein. The profile shows around 540,000 distinct CDR3 sequences, around 35% of them singletons. There are 15 residues in the CDR3. V gave up 3 bases and J gave up 8 bases; unmatched junction bases: 6. The sample here was cultured PBMCs, taken from culture after CMV antigen stimulation. The receptor was derived from a human donor in good health (CMV status not recorded). Some clones in this sample may be carry-over from other donors' samples. This chain connects TRBV12-3 or TRBV12-4 to TRBJ2-1, with 11 bases fitting TRBD2. CDR3 DNA: TGTGCCAGCAGTTTCACTAGCGGGAGAAGCGATGAGCAGTTCTTC. Translating it yields CASSFTSGRSDEQFF.